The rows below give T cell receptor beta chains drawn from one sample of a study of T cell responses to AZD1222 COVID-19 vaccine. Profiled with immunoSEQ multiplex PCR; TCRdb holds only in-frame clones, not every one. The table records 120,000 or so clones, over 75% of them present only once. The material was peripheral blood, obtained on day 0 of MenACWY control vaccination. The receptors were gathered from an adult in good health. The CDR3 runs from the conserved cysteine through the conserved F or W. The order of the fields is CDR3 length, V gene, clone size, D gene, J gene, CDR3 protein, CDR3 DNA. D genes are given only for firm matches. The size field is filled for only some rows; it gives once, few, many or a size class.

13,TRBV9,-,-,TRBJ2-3,CASSVGRTDTQYF,TGTGCCAGCAGCGTAGGGAGAACAGATACGCAGTATTTT
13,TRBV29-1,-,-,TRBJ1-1,CSVEIRSKAEAFF,TGCAGCGTTGAAATCAGAAGTAAGGCTGAAGCTTTCTTT
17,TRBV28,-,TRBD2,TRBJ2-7,CASSLILFAGGSYEQYF,TGTGCCAGCAGTTTGATCTTGTTTGCGGGAGGTTCCTACGAGCAGTACTTC
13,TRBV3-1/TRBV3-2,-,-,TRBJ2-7,CASSQGTAYEQYF,TGTGCCAGCAGCCAAGGGACTGCTTACGAGCAGTACTTC
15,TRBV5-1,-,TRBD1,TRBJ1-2,CASSPGDRDNIGYTF,TGCGCCAGCAGCCCAGGGGACAGGGATAATATTGGCTACACCTTC
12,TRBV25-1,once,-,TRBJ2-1,CASTRGRGEQFF,TGTGCCAGCACCAGAGGACGGGGTGAGCAGTTCTTC
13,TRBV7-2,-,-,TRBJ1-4,CASSNSPGGFLFF,TGTGCCAGCAGCAACTCCCCCGGGGGGTTCCTGTTTTTT
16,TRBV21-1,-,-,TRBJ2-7,CASSLHQGRSSYEQYF,TGTGCCAGCAGCCTTCACCAGGGGAGATCCTCCTACGAGCAGTACTTC
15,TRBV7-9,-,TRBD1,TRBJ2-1,CASSPWDRTYNEQFF,TGTGCCAGCAGCCCTTGGGACAGGACTTACAATGAGCAGTTCTTC
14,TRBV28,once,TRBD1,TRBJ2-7,CASSLQDRGYEQYF,TGTGCCAGCAGTTTACAGGACAGGGGCTACGAGCAGTACTTC
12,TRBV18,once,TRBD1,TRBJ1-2,CASSRQGDGYTF,TGTGCCAGCTCACGACAGGGAGATGGCTACACCTTC
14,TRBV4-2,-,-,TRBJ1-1,CASSQDKGRVEAFF,TGTGCCAGCAGCCAAGATAAGGGGCGAGTTGAAGCTTTCTTT
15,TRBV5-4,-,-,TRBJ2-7,CASSLMGSRSYEQYF,TGTGCCAGCAGCTTGATGGGATCTCGCTCCTACGAGCAGTACTTC
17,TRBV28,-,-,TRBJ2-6,CASSSRDIPFGANVLTF,TGTGCCAGCAGTTCCCGGGACATTCCCTTTGGGGCCAACGTCCTGACTTTC
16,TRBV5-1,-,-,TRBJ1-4,CASSLVSGTTNEKLFF,TGCGCCAGCAGCTTGGTTTCAGGGACTACTAATGAAAAACTGTTTTTT
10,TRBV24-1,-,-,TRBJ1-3,CASRPYTIYF,TGTGCCTCTCGACCCTACACCATATATTTT
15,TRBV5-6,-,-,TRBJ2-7,CASSLGPLEIYEQYF,TGTGCCAGCAGCTTGGGACCGCTAGAGATTTACGAGCAGTACTTC
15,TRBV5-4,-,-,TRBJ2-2,CASSLGSGYPGELFF,TGTGCCAGCAGCTTGGGGTCAGGGTACCCCGGGGAGCTGTTTTTT
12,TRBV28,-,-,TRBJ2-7,CASSLPGRLANF,TGTGCCAGCAGTCTCCCCGGCAGGCTTGCTAATTTC
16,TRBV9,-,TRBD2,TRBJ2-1,CASSAGGGTSGNEQFF,TGTGCCAGCAGCGCGGGGGGTGGGACTAGCGGCAATGAGCAGTTCTTC
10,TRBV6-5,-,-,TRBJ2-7,CASRAYEQYF,TGTGCCAGCAGAGCCTACGAGCAGTACTTC
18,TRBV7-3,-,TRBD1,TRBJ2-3,CASSLGDREVKRTDTQYF,TGTGCCAGCAGCTTAGGGGACAGGGAAGTTAAGCGCACAGATACGCAGTATTTT
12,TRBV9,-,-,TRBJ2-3,CASKGFADTQYF,TGTGCCAGCAAGGGTTTTGCGGATACGCAGTATTTT
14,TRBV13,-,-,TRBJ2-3,CASSLSSATDTQYF,TGTGCCAGCAGCTTGTCCAGCGCCACAGATACGCAGTATTTT
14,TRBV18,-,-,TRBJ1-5,CASSQRQGDQPQHF,TGTGCCAGCTCCCAAAGACAAGGCGATCAGCCCCAGCATTTT
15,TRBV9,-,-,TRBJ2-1,CASSVGVGAYNEQFF,TGTGCCAGCAGCGTAGGGGTAGGGGCTTACAATGAGCAGTTCTTC
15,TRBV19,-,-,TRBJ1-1,CASSMGSRVNTEAFF,TGTGCCAGTAGTATGGGATCCAGGGTGAACACTGAAGCTTTCTTT
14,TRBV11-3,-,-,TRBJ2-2,CASSLMANTGELFF,TGTGCCAGCAGCTTAATGGCGAACACCGGGGAGCTGTTTTTT
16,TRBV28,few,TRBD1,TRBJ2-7,CASRDNLGQGSYEQYF,TGTGCCAGCAGGGATAACCTGGGACAGGGGTCCTACGAGCAGTACTTC
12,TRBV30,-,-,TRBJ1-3,CAGSVSGNTIYF,TGTGCGGGGAGCGTCTCTGGAAACACCATATATTTT
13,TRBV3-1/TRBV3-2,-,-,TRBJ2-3,CASSPGRFSTQYF,TGTGCCAGCAGCCCTGGGAGGTTCAGTACGCAGTATTTT
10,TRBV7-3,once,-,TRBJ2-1,CASSSLEQFF,TGTGCCAGCAGCTCCCTGGAGCAGTTCTTC
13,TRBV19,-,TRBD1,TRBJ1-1,CASKVRGQTEAFF,TGTGCCAGTAAGGTCAGGGGGCAAACTGAAGCTTTCTTT
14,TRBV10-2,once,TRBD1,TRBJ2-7,CASSEVRGLDEQYF,TGCGCCAGCAGTGAGGTCAGGGGGTTGGACGAGCAGTACTTC
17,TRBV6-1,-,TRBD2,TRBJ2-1,CASSAVTSSSSYNEQFF,TGTGCCAGCAGTGCGGTGACTAGCAGCAGCTCCTACAATGAGCAGTTCTTC
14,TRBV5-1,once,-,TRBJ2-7,CASSFRRGADEQYF,TGCGCCAGCAGCTTTCGGCGCGGGGCGGACGAGCAGTACTTC
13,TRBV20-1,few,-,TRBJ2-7,CSASQRILYEQYF,TGCAGTGCTAGTCAGCGGATTCTCTACGAGCAGTACTTC
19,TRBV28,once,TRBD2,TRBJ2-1,CASSLSRLAGVSSYNEQFF,TGTGCCAGCAGTTTATCCAGACTAGCGGGCGTGAGCTCCTACAATGAGCAGTTCTTC
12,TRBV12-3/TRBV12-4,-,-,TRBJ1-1,CASSSGGTGAFF,TGTGCCAGCAGTTCGGGGGGCACCGGGGCTTTCTTT
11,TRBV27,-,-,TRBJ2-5,CASRSTGTQYF,TGTGCCAGCAGGAGCACGGGGACCCAGTACTTC
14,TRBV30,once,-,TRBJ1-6,CAWSRVPPASPLHF,TGTGCCTGGAGTAGGGTCCCGCCGGCTTCACCCCTCCACTTT
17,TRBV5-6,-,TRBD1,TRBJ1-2,CASSWGDRGPSLNGYTF,TGTGCCAGCAGCTGGGGGGACAGGGGACCCTCCCTGAATGGCTACACCTTC
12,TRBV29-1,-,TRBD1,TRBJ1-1,CSAVTGRTEAFF,TGCAGCGCTGTGACAGGGCGGACTGAAGCTTTCTTT
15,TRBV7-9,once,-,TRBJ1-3,CASSPGLISGNTIYF,TGTGCCAGCAGCCCAGGACTGATCTCTGGAAACACCATATATTTT
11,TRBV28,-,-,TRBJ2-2,CASRSGPLLFF,TGTGCCAGCAGGAGTGGACCCCTCCTGTTTTTT
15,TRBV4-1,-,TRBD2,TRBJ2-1,CASVAGLSANNEQFF,TGCGCCAGCGTAGCGGGACTCTCGGCCAACAATGAGCAGTTCTTC
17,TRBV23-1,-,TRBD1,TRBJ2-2,CASRADRGTPNTGELFF,TGCGCCAGCAGGGCAGACAGGGGCACACCGAACACCGGGGAGCTGTTTTTT
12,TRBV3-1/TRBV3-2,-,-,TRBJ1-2,CASSRQGNGYTF,TGTGCCAGCAGCCGCCAGGGAAATGGCTACACCTTC
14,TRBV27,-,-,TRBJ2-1,CASSDRVSYNEQFF,TGTGCCAGCAGTGACCGGGTATCCTACAATGAGCAGTTCTTC
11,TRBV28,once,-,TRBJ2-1,CASSLGNEQFF,TGTGCCAGCAGTTTGGGTAATGAGCAGTTCTTC
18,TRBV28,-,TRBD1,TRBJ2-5,CASSPHAGNRGSGETQYF,TGTGCCAGCAGTCCCCATGCGGGTAACAGGGGGAGTGGGGAGACCCAGTACTTC
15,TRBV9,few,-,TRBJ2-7,CASSVADGAGYEQYF,TGTGCCAGCAGCGTAGCTGATGGGGCAGGGTACGAGCAGTACTTC
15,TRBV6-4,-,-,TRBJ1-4,CASSEGAGANEKLFF,TGTGCCAGCAGTGAAGGAGCAGGGGCCAACGAAAAACTGTTTTTT
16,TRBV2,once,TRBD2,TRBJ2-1,CASSEESGSSYNEQFF,TGTGCCAGCAGTGAAGAGAGCGGGAGCTCCTACAATGAGCAGTTCTTC
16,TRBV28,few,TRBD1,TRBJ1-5,CASSPWTGARNQPQHF,TGTGCCAGCAGTCCCTGGACAGGGGCGAGGAATCAGCCCCAGCATTTT
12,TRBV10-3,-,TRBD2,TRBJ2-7,CAINAGADEQYF,TGTGCCATCAACGCGGGAGCAGACGAGCAGTACTTC
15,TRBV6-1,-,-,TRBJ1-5,CASSEGSYSNQPQHF,TGTGCCAGCAGTGAAGGGTCGTATAGCAATCAGCCCCAGCATTTT